This T cell receptor beta chain emerged from a study of blood T cell repertoires in COVID-19. In the study overall: Spain, Italy and the United States supplied samples that represented acute and convalescent COVID-19.

Participant age was about 18 to 100 years, and participants resided in roughly 25 US areas. The germline V gene encodes CDR1 SNHLY and CDR2 FYNNEI. This CDR3 is 13 amino acids long. With 11 bases removed from V and 0 bases from J, the gap between germline ends came to 14 bases. The authors' processing: Reference gene primer amplification gave estimated nucleated cell counts. Libraries were prepared by immunoSEQ multiplex PCR; TCRdb keeps only in-frame clonotypes and omits some of them. V and J calls and clone size are copied from that table; D and trimming were computed from the DNA. The table records about 170,000 clones, 75% to 90% of them present only once.

The TCR originated in a woman aged 18-29 years who had recovered from COVID-19. This sequence joins TRBV2 and TRBJ2-7; D may be TRBD2 (5 bases). The sample comprised PBMCs or T cells enriched from blood (not recorded which). The CDR3: CAAGGLSSYEQYF. CDR3 nucleotides: TGTGCCGCAGGCGGGCTTAGCTCCTACGAGCAGTACTTC.